The clone carrying this T cell receptor beta chain was found many times. What it binds is unknown. TCRdb ran MiXCR on the RT-PCR reads and lists one entry per CDR3 protein. The table includes 590,000 or so distinct CDR3 sequences, about 15% detected once. The sample belongs to a study of response to subunit inactivated influenza vaccine. This CDR3 has 13 residues. The V end was cut by 4 bases, the J end by 0 bases, with 5 bases between. CDR1 and CDR2 from the germline V gene are SNHLY and FYNNEI. Study-level results: Few additional T cells are recruited per seasonal influenza vaccination, authors suggested.

This receptor was obtained from a man aged 50 to 59 who received an inactivated influenza vaccine. The source material was PBMCs from blood, sampled approximately 15 days before vaccination. This rearrangement joins TRBV2 to TRBJ2-3; no definite D call. The CDR3 DNA is TGTGCCAGCAGTGTGGCCAGCACAGATACGCAGTATTTT. This encodes CASSVASTDTQYF.